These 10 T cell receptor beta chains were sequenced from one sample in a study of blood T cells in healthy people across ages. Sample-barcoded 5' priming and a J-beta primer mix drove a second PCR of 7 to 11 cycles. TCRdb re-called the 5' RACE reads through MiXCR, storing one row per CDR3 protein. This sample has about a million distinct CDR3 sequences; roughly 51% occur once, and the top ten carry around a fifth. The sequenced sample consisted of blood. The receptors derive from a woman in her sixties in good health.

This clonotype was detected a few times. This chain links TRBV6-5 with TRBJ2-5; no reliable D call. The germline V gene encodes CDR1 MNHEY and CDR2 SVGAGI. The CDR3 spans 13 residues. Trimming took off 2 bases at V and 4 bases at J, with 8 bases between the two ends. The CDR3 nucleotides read TGTGCCAGCAGTTACGAACGGAGAGAGACCCAGTACTTC. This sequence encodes CASSYERRETQYF.

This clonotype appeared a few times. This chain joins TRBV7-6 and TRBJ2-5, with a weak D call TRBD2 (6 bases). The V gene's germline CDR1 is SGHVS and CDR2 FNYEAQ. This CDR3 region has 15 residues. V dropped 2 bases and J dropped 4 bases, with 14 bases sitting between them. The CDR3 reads CASSLPRERRETQYF. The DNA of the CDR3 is TGTGCCAGCAGCTTACCCCGGGAGAGGCGAGAGACCCAGTACTTC. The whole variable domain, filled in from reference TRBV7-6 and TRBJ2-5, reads GAGVSQSPRYKVTKRGQDVALRCDPISGHVSLYWYRQALGQGPEFLTYFNYEAQQDKSGLPNDRFSAERPEGSISTLTIQRTEQRDSAMYRCASSLPRERRETQYFGPGTRLLVL.

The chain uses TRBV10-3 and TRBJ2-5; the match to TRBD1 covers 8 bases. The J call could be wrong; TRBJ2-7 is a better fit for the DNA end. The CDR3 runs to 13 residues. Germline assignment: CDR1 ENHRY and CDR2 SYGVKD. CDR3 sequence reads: CAISGQGFYEQYF. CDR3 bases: TGTGCCATCAGCGGACAGGGATTCTACGAGCAGTACTTC.

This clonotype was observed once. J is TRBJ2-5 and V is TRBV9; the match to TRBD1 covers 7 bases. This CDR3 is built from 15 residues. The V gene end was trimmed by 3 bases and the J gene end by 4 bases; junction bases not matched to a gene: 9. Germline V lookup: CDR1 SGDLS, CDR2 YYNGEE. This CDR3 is CASSANPHRGETQYF. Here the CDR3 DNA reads TGTGCCAGCAGCGCAAACCCCCACAGGGGAGAGACCCAGTACTTC.

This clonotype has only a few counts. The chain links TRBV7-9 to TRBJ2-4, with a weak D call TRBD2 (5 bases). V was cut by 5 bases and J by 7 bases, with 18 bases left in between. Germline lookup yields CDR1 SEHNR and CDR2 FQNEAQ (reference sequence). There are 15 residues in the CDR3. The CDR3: CASSTHGVDGNIQYF. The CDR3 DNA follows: TGTGCCAGCAGCACCCACGGGGTAGATGGGAACATTCAGTACTTC.

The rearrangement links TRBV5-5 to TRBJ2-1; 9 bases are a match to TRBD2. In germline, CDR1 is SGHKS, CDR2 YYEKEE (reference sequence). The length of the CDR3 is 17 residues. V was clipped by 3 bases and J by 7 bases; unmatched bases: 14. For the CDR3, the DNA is TGTGCCAGCAGCTCGGTAGAGGCGGGAGGGGCGAGGAATGAGCAGTTCTTC. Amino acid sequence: CASSSVEAGGARNEQFF.

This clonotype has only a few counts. In nucleotides, the CDR3 is TGTGCCAGCAGTTGGGTCGGCGACTCCTACGAGCAGTACTTC. Protein product: CASSWVGDSYEQYF. The rearrangement uses TRBV6-6 and TRBJ2-7; D not certain. The CDR3 is 14 residues long. The germline gives CDR1 MNHNY, CDR2 SVGAGI (reference sequence). Trimming took 4 bases from V and 0 from J, leaving 10 bases between them.

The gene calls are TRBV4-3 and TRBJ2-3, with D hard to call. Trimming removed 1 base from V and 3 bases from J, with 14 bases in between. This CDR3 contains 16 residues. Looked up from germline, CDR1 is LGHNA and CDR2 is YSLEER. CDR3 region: CASSQALGWGTDTQYF. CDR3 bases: TGCGCCAGCAGCCAAGCTTTGGGTTGGGGTACAGATACGCAGTATTTT.

The CDR3 sequence is CATTPFPGVTGELFF. The CDR3 DNA reads TGTGCCACCACTCCTTTTCCGGGGGTCACCGGGGAGCTGTTTTTT. The rearrangement joins TRBV12-3 or TRBV12-4 to TRBJ2-2; tentative D call: TRBD2 (6 bases). Trimming cost V 10 bases and J 4 bases, with 19 bases left between them. The CDR3 loop spans 15 amino acids.

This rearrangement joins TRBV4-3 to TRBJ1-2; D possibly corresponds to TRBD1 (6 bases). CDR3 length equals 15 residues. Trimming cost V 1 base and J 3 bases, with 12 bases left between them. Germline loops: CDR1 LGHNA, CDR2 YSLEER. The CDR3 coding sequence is TGCGCCAGCAGCCAAGTACAGGGTTCTTACTATGGCTACACCTTC. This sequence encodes CASSQVQGSYYGYTF.